This T cell receptor (beta chain) was captured by sequencing in a study of Ad26.COV2.S vaccination and SARS-CoV-2 variants. As for treatment: about 20 received Ad26.COV2.S at low or high dose, single or two shots; 5 received placebo; per-sample allocation not given. Specimens were obtained on day 63 following the first vaccine or placebo injection. Spike of the Wuhan-strain SARS-CoV-2 was expressed by an Ad26 vector, which formed the vaccine. From germline, CDR1 is SGHNT and CDR2 YYREEE (reference sequence). Deletions cut 2 bases from V and 1 base from J, with 9 bases between. The CDR3 length is 14 residues. Repertoires were generated with immunoSEQ multiplex PCR, while TCRdb's copy carries only in-frame clones and drops some. The sample holds hundreds of thousands of clones, around four fifths seen once.

This clonotype originated in a person aged 18 to 59 who received the Ad26.COV2.S COVID-19 vaccine or a placebo. The sample in question was peripheral blood, obtained in a trial of Ad26.COV2.S vaccine versus placebo. The V and J genes are TRBV5-4 and TRBJ1-1, with D possibly matching TRBD1 (6 bases). The CDR3 sequence: CASSFGTTNTEAFF. The DNA for the CDR3 is TGTGCCAGCAGCTTCGGGACAACGAACACTGAAGCTTTCTTT.